These 10 T cell receptor beta chains share one sample of origin, sequenced in a study of blood T cell repertoires in COVID-19. Some clones are missing from TCRdb's copy, which holds only in-frame ones; the method was immunoSEQ multiplex PCR. Found here are 55,000 to 75,000 clones, 90% of them singletons; the top ten hold over 1%. The sequenced sample consisted of peripheral blood. The receptors stem from a man aged 55 to 70 with acute or convalescent COVID-19.

With regard to this clone: Other DNA sequences in the sample encode the same CDR3. The V and J genes are TRBV5-1 and TRBJ1-3; D remains ambiguous. The CDR3 spans 14 residues. Trimming cost V 0 bases and J 1 base, with 5 bases left between them. CDR1 is SGHRS, CDR2 YFSETQ, per germline. CDR3 nucleotides: TGCGCCAGCAGCTTGGGAGGATCTGGAAACACCATATATTTT. It codes for CASSLGGSGNTIYF.

The rearrangement uses TRBV9 and TRBJ2-2, with D tentatively TRBD2 (6 bases). CDR1 SGDLS and CDR2 YYNGEE come from the germline V gene. V was shortened by 1 base and J by 4 bases, with 8 bases between the two germline ends. This CDR3 comprises 14 residues. The CDR3 sequence: CASSVSSATGELFF. CDR3 DNA sequence: TGTGCCAGCAGCGTATCTAGCGCCACCGGGGAGCTGTTTTTT.

This chain links TRBV5-1 with TRBJ1-1; 8 bases fit TRBD1. The CDR3 runs 14 residues. CDR1 and CDR2 (germline): SGHRS, YFSETQ. V was pared by 4 bases and J by 5 bases, with 7 bases of the junction left unmatched. The CDR3 sequence is CASSQDRVETEAFF. The CDR3 nucleotides read TGCGCCAGCAGCCAGGACAGGGTTGAGACTGAAGCTTTCTTT.

V and J are TRBV29-1 and TRBJ2-1, with 11 bases that match TRBD2. V lost 6 bases to trimming and J lost 0 bases; unmatched junction nucleotides: 10. CDR1 is SQVTM and CDR2 is ANQGSEA in the germline V gene. The CDR3 sequence is 17 residues long. The chain's CDR3 is CSVPGLAAKNSYNEQFF. The DNA of the CDR3 is TGCAGCGTACCGGGACTAGCGGCAAAGAACTCCTACAATGAGCAGTTCTTC.

The chain couples TRBV6-5 to TRBJ2-1, with D maybe TRBD1 (7 bases). The CDR3 contains 15 residues. The V gene lost 2 bases and the J gene lost 4 bases, with 12 bases spanning the gap. Looked up from germline, CDR1 is MNHEY and CDR2 is SVGAGI. The DNA of the CDR3 is TGTGCCAGCAGTTACATGGCAGGGGGGTACAATGAGCAGTTCTTC. It is translated as CASSYMAGGYNEQFF.

This sequence joins TRBV5-5 and TRBJ2-3; TRBD2 matches at 13 bases. V lost 4 bases, J lost 1 base, and 6 bases stayed unmatched. This CDR3 comprises 17 residues. CDR1 SGHKS and CDR2 YYEKEE come from the germline V gene (reference sequence). The CDR3 DNA reads as TGTGCCAGCAGCACTAGCGGGGGGGCCCTCGGCACAGATACGCAGTATTTT. As protein: CASSTSGGALGTDTQYF.

V and J are TRBV6-5 and TRBJ1-6, with unresolved D. V shed 6 bases and J shed 8 bases, with 8 bases lying between them. Germline CDR1 MNHEY, CDR2 SVGAGI. CDR3 length: 12 residues. DNA of the CDR3: TGTGCCAGCAGCCAACGGGATTCACCCCTCCACTTT. Translated, it gives CASSQRDSPLHF.

The V call is TRBV28, the J call TRBJ2-1; 10 bases fit TRBD1. The ends lost 5 bases at V and 8 bases at J; junction bases unmatched: 3. This CDR3 contains 13 residues. Germline V gene data show CDR1 as MDHEN and CDR2 as SYDVKM. CDR3 DNA sequence: TGTGCCAGCAGTCTCGACAGGGGGCATGAGCAGTTCTTC. Encoded protein: CASSLDRGHEQFF.

The chain joins TRBV6-6 to TRBJ2-7; 8 bases map to TRBD1. The CDR3 sequence is 14 residues long. The germline V gene has CDR1 MNHNY and CDR2 SVGAGI (reference sequence). V shed 8 bases and J 3 bases; nucleotides not matched to a gene: 9. The CDR3: CASGATGGIYEQYF. DNA of the CDR3: TGTGCCAGCGGGGCTACAGGGGGTATCTACGAGCAGTACTTC.

The chain couples TRBV21-1 to TRBJ2-2; TRBD2 is the table's D call and was not checked against the DNA. TRBV21-1 is a pseudogene. The length of the CDR3 is 18 residues. The DNA of the CDR3 is TGTGCCAGCAGGTCAGGACAGATGAAGGCTAGCGGTACCGGGGAGCTGTTTTTT. Its protein is CASRSGQMKASGTGELFF.